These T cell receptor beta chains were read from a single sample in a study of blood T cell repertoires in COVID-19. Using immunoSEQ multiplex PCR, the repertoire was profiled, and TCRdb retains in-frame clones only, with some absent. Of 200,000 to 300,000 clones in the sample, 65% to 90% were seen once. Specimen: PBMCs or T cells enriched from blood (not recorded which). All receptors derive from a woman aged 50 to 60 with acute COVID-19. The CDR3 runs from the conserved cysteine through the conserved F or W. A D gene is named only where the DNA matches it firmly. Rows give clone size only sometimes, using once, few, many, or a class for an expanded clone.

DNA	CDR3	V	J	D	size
TGTGCCTGGAGTGTAGGACAGCGTGATGAAAAACTGTTTTTT	CAWSVGQRDEKLFF	TRBV30	TRBJ1-4	NA	NA
TGTGCCAGCAGCGTGCGACAGGGGGAGAGTACCGGGGAGCTGTTTTTT	CASSVRQGESTGELFF	TRBV9	TRBJ2-2	TRBD1	NA
TGTGCCAGCAGCTTAGATCGGGGGAATCAGCCCCAGCATTTT	CASSLDRGNQPQHF	TRBV7-2	TRBJ1-5	NA	NA
TGTGCCAGCAGGGCCGGGACAGGGCCCGGAAACACCATATATTTT	CASRAGTGPGNTIYF	TRBV5-6	TRBJ1-3	TRBD1	NA
TGTGCCAGCAGGTTACAGGGGGCGTCTGAAAAACTGTTTTTT	CASRLQGASEKLFF	TRBV6-5	TRBJ1-4	TRBD1	NA
TGTGCCATCAGTGAGTCTGCCGGGACTATCACCAATGAGCAGTTCTTC	CAISESAGTITNEQFF	TRBV10-3	TRBJ2-1	TRBD2	once
TGTGCCAGCAGTTACGGGACACCGAACACTGAAGCTTTCTTT	CASSYGTPNTEAFF	TRBV6-5	TRBJ1-1	NA	few
TGTGCCAGCAGAGGTTGGACAAATCAGCCCCAGCATTTT	CASRGWTNQPQHF	TRBV12-3/TRBV12-4	TRBJ1-5	NA	NA
TGTGCCAGCAGCCAATCGACAGGCGTTTCCTACGAGCAGTACTTC	CASSQSTGVSYEQYF	TRBV3-1/TRBV3-2	TRBJ2-7	NA	NA
TGTGCCAGCAGCCTACAGGGAAGGAACACTGAAGCTTTCTTT	CASSLQGRNTEAFF	TRBV6-5	TRBJ1-1	NA	NA
TGTGCCAGCAGTGAAGCGACAGCCTATGGCTACACCTTC	CASSEATAYGYTF	TRBV6-1	TRBJ1-2	NA	few
TGTGCCAGCAGCCCGCGACTAGCGGGGGCTCAAGAGACCCAGTACTTC	CASSPRLAGAQETQYF	TRBV7-9	TRBJ2-5	TRBD2	NA
TGTGCCTGGAGCGTGACAGGGGGCCCCTACGAGCAGTACTTC	CAWSVTGGPYEQYF	TRBV30	TRBJ2-7	TRBD1	NA
TGTGCCAGCAGTTACCTAGGGGTCTCGGATGTTGCTGAAGCTTTCTTT	CASSYLGVSDVAEAFF	TRBV27	TRBJ1-1	NA	NA
TGTGCCAGCAGCAGATCGTGGGGGGCTAATGAAAAACTGTTTTTT	CASSRSWGANEKLFF	TRBV5-6	TRBJ1-4	NA	NA
TGTGCCAGCAGCTTAGAGCCTCTTATCTATGGCTACACCTTC	CASSLEPLIYGYTF	TRBV7-9	TRBJ1-2	NA	once
TGTGCCAGCAGTTACTCCACAGCTTTATATGGCTACACCTTC	CASSYSTALYGYTF	TRBV6-5	TRBJ1-2	NA	NA
TGTGCCAGCAATGACGCAATAAGGGGCAGGTTTCACTATGGCTACACCTTC	CASNDAIRGRFHYGYTF	TRBV6-1	TRBJ1-2	NA	NA
TGCGCCAGCAGCTACGGACAGGCCCTTGCTAACTATGGCTACACCTTC	CASSYGQALANYGYTF	TRBV5-1	TRBJ1-2	TRBD1	NA
TGTGCCAGCAGCGCCCTAGCGGGGGCTAGCACAGATACGCAGTATTTT	CASSALAGASTDTQYF	TRBV9	TRBJ2-3	TRBD2	NA
TGTGCCAGCAGCCAAAGAGAGGGGGCTAACTATGGCTACACCTTC	CASSQREGANYGYTF	TRBV7-2	TRBJ1-2	NA	few
TGTGCCAGCAGTGCCCAGACAGGGGGTTTAAATCAGCCCCAGCATTTT	CASSAQTGGLNQPQHF	TRBV6-1	TRBJ1-5	TRBD1	NA
TGTGCCAGTAGGCCGGGGACATACTCTGGAAACACCATATATTTT	CASRPGTYSGNTIYF	TRBV19	TRBJ1-3	NA	NA
TGTGCCATCGGGGGACAGGGTTCGGGGAGCAATCAGCCCCAGCATTTT	CAIGGQGSGSNQPQHF	TRBV10-3	TRBJ1-5	TRBD1	NA
TGTGCCGGCGGGGGAACTACCCCTTACAATGAGCAGTTCTTC	CAGGGTTPYNEQFF	TRBV2	TRBJ2-1	TRBD2	NA
TGTGCCAGCTCACCGCGGGAGAACACCGGGGAGCTGTTTTTT	CASSPRENTGELFF	TRBV18	TRBJ2-2	NA	NA
TGTGCCAGCTCTAGGGGGAGACCACCCCAAAGGGACACTGAAGCTTTCTTT	CASSRGRPPQRDTEAFF	TRBV18	TRBJ1-1	NA	NA
TGTGCCAGCAGCGAGGGACTAGCGGGGGGCCGCTCCTACGAGCAGTACTTC	CASSEGLAGGRSYEQYF	TRBV9	TRBJ2-7	TRBD2	NA
TGTGCCAGCAGTTTATCAGGGGAAGAGACCCAGTACTTC	CASSLSGEETQYF	TRBV27	TRBJ2-5	NA	NA
TGTGCCAGCAGCCTGACCGGGACACCCAGGGAAAAACTGTTTTTT	CASSLTGTPREKLFF	TRBV7-8	TRBJ1-4	NA	NA